A selection of T cell receptor beta chains follows, all from one sample in a study of graft-versus-host responses after intestinal transplantation. Profiled with immunoSEQ multiplex PCR; TCRdb holds only in-frame clones, not every one. The sample consists of 21,000 or so clones, roughly nine tenths of them appearing once. The sequenced sample was PBMCs, obtained roughly ten weeks after intestinal transplantation. The source of these receptors is a human patient who received an intestinal transplant, so some T cells may come from the graft donor. Each CDR3 is given with its conserved first and last residue. Each record gives: J gene, clone size, D gene, V gene, CDR3 protein, CDR3 DNA. A D gene is named only where the DNA matches it firmly. For some rows the clone size is stated as once, few or many, or as a class when expanded; others skip it.

TRBJ2-1	once	.	TRBV21-1	CASSSHLKASGGKYEQFF	TGTGCCAGCAGCTCCCACCTCAAGGCTAGCGGGGGGAAGTATGAGCAGTTCTTC
TRBJ2-7	once	TRBD1	TRBV5-6	CASSFSGTGVYEQYF	TGTGCCAGCAGCTTCTCCGGGACAGGGGTATACGAGCAGTACTTC
TRBJ2-4	.	.	TRBV6-1	CASSEVAGDIQYF	TGTGCCAGCAGTGAAGTGGCCGGCGACATTCAGTACTTC
TRBJ2-7	once	.	TRBV6-1	CASSEGPVYEQYF	TGTGCCAGCAGTGAAGGGCCGGTGTACGAGCAGTACTTC
TRBJ1-1	.	.	TRBV21-1	CASSKREFTRRTNTEAFF	TGTGCCAGCAGCAAAAGGGAATTCACAAGGAGGACGAACACTGAAGCTTTCTTT
TRBJ2-1	.	TRBD2	TRBV27	CASSFSSAGVQFF	TGTGCCAGCAGTTTTTCTTCAGCGGGGGTGCAGTTCTTC
TRBJ2-7	.	TRBD2	TRBV11-2	CASSLESSGFSYEQYF	TGTGCCAGCAGCTTAGAGTCTAGCGGGTTCTCCTACGAGCAGTACTTC
TRBJ2-5	.	TRBD2	TRBV19	CASSLAGGPRETQYF	TGTGCCAGTAGCCTAGCGGGGGGGCCTAGAGAGACCCAGTACTTC
TRBJ1-5	.	TRBD1	TRBV18	CASSHRDRTVNQPQHF	TGTGCCAGCTCACACCGGGACAGAACTGTTAATCAGCCCCAGCATTTT
TRBJ1-2	.	.	TRBV27	CATQRGSNYGYTF	TGTGCCACGCAGCGGGGCTCCAACTATGGCTACACCTTC
TRBJ2-7	.	.	TRBV11-3	CASSLDRWGESSYEQYF	TGTGCCAGCAGCTTAGATCGATGGGGGGAGAGCTCCTACGAGCAGTACTTC
TRBJ2-7	.	TRBD2	TRBV27	CASSLGLAAIDEQYF	TGTGCCAGCAGTTTAGGTCTAGCGGCGATCGACGAGCAGTACTTC
TRBJ2-5	once	.	TRBV10-2	CASSERDHPAAFQETQYF	TGCGCCAGCAGTGAGCGGGACCATCCTGCAGCCTTCCAAGAGACCCAGTACTTC
TRBJ1-2	.	.	TRBV6-5	CASSYWGRAPYTF	TGTGCCAGCAGTTACTGGGGACGGGCCCCCTACACCTTC
TRBJ2-7	.	TRBD1	TRBV11-2	CASSDGTAPYEQYF	TGTGCCAGCAGCGACGGGACAGCCCCCTACGAGCAGTACTTC
TRBJ1-3	.	.	TRBV6-1	CASSERQAFAGNTIYF	TGTGCCAGCAGTGAGCGGCAGGCTTTCGCTGGAAACACCATATATTTT
TRBJ1-1	.	.	TRBV7-6	CASSYLPTGGPNTEAFF	TGTGCCAGCAGCTACCTACCAACGGGGGGACCTAACACTGAAGCTTTCTTT
TRBJ1-5	.	TRBD1	TRBV7-8	CASSHRGQGFLDGQPQHF	TGTGCCAGCAGCCACCGAGGACAGGGTTTTTTGGATGGTCAGCCCCAGCATTTT
TRBJ1-2	.	TRBD1	TRBV19	CASSIALTAGGQDGYTF	TGTGCCAGTAGTATAGCCCTCACTGCAGGGGGACAGGATGGCTACACCTTC
TRBJ2-2	.	.	TRBV30	CAWRDYRFGELFF	TGTGCCTGGAGGGATTACAGGTTCGGGGAGCTGTTTTTT
TRBJ2-2	.	.	TRBV7-9	CASSLLLPNTGELFF	TGTGCCAGCAGCTTACTTCTCCCGAACACCGGGGAGCTGTTTTTT
TRBJ1-2	.	.	TRBV28	CASSFRLYGYTF	TGTGCCAGCAGTTTTCGACTATATGGCTACACCTTC
TRBJ2-1	.	TRBD2	TRBV10-2	CASSETASGSYNEQFF	TGCGCCAGCAGTGAGACGGCTAGCGGGAGTTACAATGAGCAGTTCTTC
TRBJ1-1	.	TRBD1	TRBV9	CASSLRTGYTEAFF	TGTGCCAGCAGCTTACGGACAGGTTACACTGAAGCTTTCTTT
TRBJ1-5	few	.	TRBV2	CASSAGLGGNQPQHF	TGTGCCAGCAGTGCAGGGTTAGGAGGTAATCAGCCCCAGCATTTT
TRBJ2-2	.	TRBD1	TRBV27	CASSGSGTGLGGELFF	TGTGCCAGCAGTGGGTCCGGGACAGGGCTGGGCGGGGAGCTGTTTTTT
TRBJ2-7	.	.	TRBV14	CASSLGAGVGYEQYF	TGTGCCAGCAGCCTGGGCGCAGGAGTTGGGTACGAGCAGTACTTC
TRBJ1-2	.	.	TRBV6-6	CASSYSEGFYGYTF	TGTGCCAGCAGTTACTCAGAGGGATTCTATGGCTACACCTTC
TRBJ2-1	.	.	TRBV6-5	CASSYLAEGLNEQFF	TGTGCCAGCAGTTACTTAGCGGAGGGATTAAATGAGCAGTTCTTC
TRBJ1-1	.	.	TRBV27	CASSLKSGSLMNTEAFF	TGTGCCAGCAGTTTAAAGTCAGGGAGTCTTATGAACACTGAAGCTTTCTTT
TRBJ2-7	.	TRBD2	TRBV19	CASSMVLAGLAYEQYF	TGTGCCAGTAGTATGGTGCTAGCGGGGTTAGCCTACGAGCAGTACTTC
TRBJ1-1	.	.	TRBV30	CAWSVGQLNTEAFF	TGTGCCTGGAGTGTAGGGCAGTTGAACACTGAAGCTTTCTTT
TRBJ1-4	once	.	TRBV5-5	CASSLGAGDEKLFF	TGTGCCAGCAGCTTGGGGGCAGGGGACGAAAAACTGTTTTTT
TRBJ1-6	.	.	TRBV2	CASKGTANSPLHF	TGTGCCAGCAAGGGGACGGCCAATTCACCCCTCCACTTT
TRBJ1-1	.	.	TRBV6-5	CASSSTGLEAFF	TGTGCCAGCAGTTCCACAGGGTTAGAAGCTTTCTTT
TRBJ1-2	.	TRBD1	TRBV9	CASSVGGQGTNYGYTF	TGTGCCAGCAGCGTAGGGGGACAGGGGACGAACTATGGCTACACCTTC
TRBJ1-3	.	.	TRBV11-2	CASSYNSGLTGNTIYF	TGTGCCAGCAGCTATAATTCGGGACTTACTGGAAACACCATATATTTT
TRBJ2-7	few	TRBD2	TRBV2	CASSEGGVGVGYEQYF	TGTGCCAGCAGTGAGGGGGGGGTCGGTGTCGGGTACGAGCAGTACTTC
TRBJ2-7	.	.	TRBV4-1	CASSQGDTYEQYF	TGCGCCAGCAGCCAAGGGGATACCTACGAGCAGTACTTC
TRBJ1-2	.	.	TRBV12-5	CASGSGRTYGYTF	TGTGCTAGTGGTTCCGGACGGACCTATGGCTACACCTTC
TRBJ2-7	.	.	TRBV7-8	CASSLQGAGGYEQYF	TGTGCCAGCAGCTTACAAGGGGCGGGTGGATACGAGCAGTACTTC
TRBJ2-7	.	.	TRBV19	CASSIGTGEYEQYF	TGTGCCAGTAGTATCGGGACGGGGGAATACGAGCAGTACTTC
TRBJ1-3	.	.	TRBV14	CASSVDGGNTIYF	TGTGCCAGCAGCGTGGACGGCGGAAACACCATATATTTT
TRBJ2-2	.	TRBD1	TRBV30	CAWSVLQGGNTGELFF	TGTGCCTGGAGTGTATTACAGGGGGGGAACACCGGGGAGCTGTTTTTT
TRBJ1-2	.	TRBD1	TRBV9	CASSVGDSNYGYTF	TGTGCCAGCAGCGTAGGGGACAGTAACTATGGCTACACCTTC
TRBJ2-7	.	.	TRBV18	CASSHGGFYEQYF	TGTGCCAGCTCTCATGGGGGTTTCTACGAGCAGTACTTC
TRBJ1-2	.	TRBD1	TRBV5-8	CASSTRTGSALDYGYTF	TGTGCCAGCAGCACAAGGACAGGGAGTGCCTTAGATTATGGCTACACCTTC
TRBJ1-6	.	TRBD1	TRBV27	CASSIAPGQGQSPLHF	TGTGCCAGCAGCATAGCCCCGGGACAGGGTCAGTCACCCCTCCACTTT
TRBJ2-7	.	TRBD1	TRBV19	CASSARDSSSYEQYF	TGTGCCAGTAGTGCACGGGACAGCTCCTCCTACGAGCAGTACTTC
TRBJ2-7	.	.	TRBV7-3	CASSLARAEGFPYEQYF	TGTGCCAGCAGCTTAGCCCGGGCCGAGGGATTCCCCTACGAGCAGTACTTC
TRBJ2-7	.	TRBD1	TRBV6-5	CASSSTGTGFHEQYF	TGTGCCAGCAGTTCTACCGGGACAGGGTTCCACGAGCAGTACTTC
TRBJ1-1	.	.	TRBV10-3	CAISDFGQMNTEAFF	TGTGCCATCAGTGATTTTGGACAGATGAACACTGAAGCTTTCTTT
TRBJ2-5	.	TRBD2	TRBV2	CASSLPGLAAQETQYF	TGTGCCAGCAGCCTACCGGGACTAGCGGCTCAAGAGACCCAGTACTTC
TRBJ2-7	.	TRBD1	TRBV13	CASSLRGRGGEQYF	TGTGCCAGCAGCCTCAGGGGGCGGGGAGGCGAGCAGTACTTC
TRBJ1-5	once	.	TRBV27	CASSLKGPNQPQHF	TGTGCCAGCAGTTTGAAGGGGCCCAATCAGCCCCAGCATTTT